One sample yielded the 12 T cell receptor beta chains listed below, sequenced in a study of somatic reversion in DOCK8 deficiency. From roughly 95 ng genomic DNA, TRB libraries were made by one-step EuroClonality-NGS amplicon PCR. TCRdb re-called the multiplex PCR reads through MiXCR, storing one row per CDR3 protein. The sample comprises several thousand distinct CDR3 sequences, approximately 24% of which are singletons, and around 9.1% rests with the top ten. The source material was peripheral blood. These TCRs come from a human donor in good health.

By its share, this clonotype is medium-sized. The CDR3 sequence: CAWKRGPGNTEAFF. CDR3 in DNA: TGTGCCTGGAAGAGGGGACCGGGGAACACTGAAGCTTTCTTT. The rearrangement uses TRBV30 and TRBJ1-1; tentatively, D is TRBD1 (5 bases). The germline V gene has CDR1 GTSNPN and CDR2 SVGIG (reference sequence). V was trimmed by 4 bases and J by 1 base, leaving 13 bases between them. This CDR3 is built from 14 residues.

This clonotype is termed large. The CDR3 nucleotides are TGTGCCAGCAGCTTGGGGGCAGGAGACACTGAAGCTTTCTTT. It specifies CASSLGAGDTEAFF. J is TRBJ1-1 and V is TRBV5-6; the D is unclear. The germline V and J ends were trimmed by 0 bases and 3 bases, with 9 bases remaining between them. CDR1 is SGHDT, CDR2 YYEEEE, per germline. CDR3 length: 14 residues.

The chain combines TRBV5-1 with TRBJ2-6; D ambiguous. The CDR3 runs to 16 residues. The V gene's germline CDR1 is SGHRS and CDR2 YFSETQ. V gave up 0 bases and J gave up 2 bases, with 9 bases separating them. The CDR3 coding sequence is TGCGCCAGCAGCTTGGAACTTTTGCCTGGGGCCAACGTCCTGACTTTC. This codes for CASSLELLPGANVLTF.

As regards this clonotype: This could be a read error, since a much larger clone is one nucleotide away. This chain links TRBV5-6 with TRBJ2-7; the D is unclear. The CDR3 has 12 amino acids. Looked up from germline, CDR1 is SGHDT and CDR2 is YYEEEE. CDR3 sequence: CASSFSIYKQYF. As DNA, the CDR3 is TGTGCCAGCAGCTTTTCCATCTACAAGCAGTACTTC.

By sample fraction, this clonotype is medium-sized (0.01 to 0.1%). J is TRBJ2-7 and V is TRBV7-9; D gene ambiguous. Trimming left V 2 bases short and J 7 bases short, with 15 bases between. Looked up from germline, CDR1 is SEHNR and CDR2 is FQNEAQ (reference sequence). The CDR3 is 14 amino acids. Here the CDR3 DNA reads TGTGCCAGCAGCTTATCCCGGGTCTCGAGAGAGCAGTACTTC. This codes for CASSLSRVSREQYF. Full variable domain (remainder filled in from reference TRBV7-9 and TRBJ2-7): DTGVSQNPRHKITKRGQNVTFRCDPISEHNRLYWYRQTLGQGPEFLTYFQNEAQLEKSRLLSDRFSAERPKGSFSTLEIQRTEQGDSAMYLCASSLSRVSREQYFGPGTRLTVT.

The CDR3 sequence: CASSDLGKYGYTF. The CDR3 DNA follows: TGTGCCAGCAGTGATCTGGGGAAATATGGCTACACCTTC. V is TRBV2 and J is TRBJ1-2; D remains unclear. V gave up 3 bases and J gave up 5 bases, with 10 bases separating them. The CDR3 extends over 13 amino acids. CDR1 and CDR2 from the germline V gene are SNHLY and FYNNEI.

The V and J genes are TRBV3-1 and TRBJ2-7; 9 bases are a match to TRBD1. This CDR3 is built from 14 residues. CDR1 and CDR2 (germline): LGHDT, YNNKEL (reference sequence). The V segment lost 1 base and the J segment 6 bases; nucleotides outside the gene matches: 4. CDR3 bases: TGTGCCAGCAGCCAAGTGACAGGGGGTACCGAGCAGTACTTC. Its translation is CASSQVTGGTEQYF.

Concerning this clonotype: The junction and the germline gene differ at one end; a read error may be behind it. The CDR3 coding sequence is TGTGTCTGGAGTCTCAGAGGGGATGTCTATGGCTACACCTTC. It yields the protein CVWSLRGDVYGYTF. The chain combines TRBV30 with TRBJ1-2; D might be TRBD1 (5 bases). The CDR3 runs 14 residues. Germline V lookup: CDR1 GTSNPN, CDR2 SVGIG (reference sequence).

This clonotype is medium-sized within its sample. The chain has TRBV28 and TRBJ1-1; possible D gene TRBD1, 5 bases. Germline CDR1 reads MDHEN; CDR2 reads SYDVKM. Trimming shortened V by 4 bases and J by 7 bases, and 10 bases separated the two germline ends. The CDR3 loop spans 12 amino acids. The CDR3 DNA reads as TGTGCCAGCAGTTGGGGACGGCTTGAAGCTTTCTTT. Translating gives CASSWGRLEAFF.

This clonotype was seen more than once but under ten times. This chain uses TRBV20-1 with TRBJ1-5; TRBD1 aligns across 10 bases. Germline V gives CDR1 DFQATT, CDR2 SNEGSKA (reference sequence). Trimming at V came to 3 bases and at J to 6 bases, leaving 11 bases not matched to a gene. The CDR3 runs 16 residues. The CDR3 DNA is TGCAGTGCTAGTGTTACCGGGACAGGGGTAAGTCAGCCCCAGCATTTT. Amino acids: CSASVTGTGVSQPQHF.

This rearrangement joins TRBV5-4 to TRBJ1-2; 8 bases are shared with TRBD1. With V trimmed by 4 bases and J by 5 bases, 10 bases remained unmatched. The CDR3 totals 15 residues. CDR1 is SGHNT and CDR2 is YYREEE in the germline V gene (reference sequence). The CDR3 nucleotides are TGTGCCAGCAGCCCGTGGGCAGGGGGCAAGTATGGCTACACCTTC. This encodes CASSPWAGGKYGYTF.

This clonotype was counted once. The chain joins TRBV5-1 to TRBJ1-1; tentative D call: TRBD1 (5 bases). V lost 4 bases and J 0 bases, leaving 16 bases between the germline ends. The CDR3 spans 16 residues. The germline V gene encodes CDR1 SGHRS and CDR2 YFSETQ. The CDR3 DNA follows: TGCGCCAGCAGCCCCAACCCGACAGCCATGAACACTGAAGCTTTCTTT. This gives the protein CASSPNPTAMNTEAFF.